These 22 T cell receptor beta chains share one sample of origin, sequenced in a study of CXCR3-negative and CXCR3-positive naive CD8 T cells. In preparing the TRB cDNA libraries, 5' RACE with UMI labels was used. TCRdb processed the 5' RACE reads again and assigns one entry to each CDR3 protein, with no DNA. This repertoire includes around 81,000 distinct CDR3 sequences. The specimen was naive CXCR3- CD8+ T cells from blood. Subset defined: CD45RO-CCR7+CD27+CD95- naive CD8+ T cells lacking CXCR3 (TNR3-). Source of these receptors: a human donor in good health. Some clones in this sample may be carry-over from other donors' samples.

The gene calls are TRBV10-3 and TRBJ2-7; with no DNA, the TCRdb D assignment of TRBD2 cannot be verified. The CDR3 extends over 17 amino acids. CDR1 is ENHRY, CDR2 SYGVKD, per germline. The CDR3 reads CAISAPGGGLATYEQYF.

The V and J genes are TRBV6-6 and TRBJ2-1; TCRdb designates TRBD2, a call that cannot be tested without DNA. This CDR3 has 15 amino acids. CDR1 and CDR2 from the germline V gene are MNHNY and SVGAGI (reference sequence). CDR3 region: CASSYSWTSGNEQFF.

The J gene is TRBJ2-7, the V gene TRBV29-1; TCRdb's assignment of TRBD1 cannot be checked, as there is no DNA. The V gene's germline CDR1 is SQVTM and CDR2 ANQGSEA. This CDR3 has 12 residues. CDR3 in amino acids: CSVLQGTYEQYF.

CDR3 region: CASSFGLIGHNEQFF. The chain recombines TRBV7-3 with TRBJ2-1; TCRdb selects TRBD2, and the lack of DNA leaves this call unchecked. CDR1 and CDR2 from the germline V gene are SGHTA and FQGTGA. This CDR3 region has 15 residues.

The chain uses TRBV21-1 and TRBJ2-5; TCRdb picks TRBD1, but there is no DNA to check that call. TRBV21-1 is a known pseudogene. CDR3 size: 16 residues. CDR3 in amino acids: CASSKAGGRGQETQYF.

V is TRBV7-9 and J is TRBJ2-1; TCRdb reports TRBD2, a call that lacks DNA to check it against. The CDR3 is made up of 15 amino acids. From germline, CDR1 is SEHNR and CDR2 FQNEAQ (reference sequence). CDR3 amino acids: CASSLKAGGKNEQFF.

The V and J genes are TRBV29-1 and TRBJ1-1. The CDR3 sequence is 12 residues long. Per the germline V gene, CDR1 is SQVTM and CDR2 is ANQGSEA. CDR3 sequence: CSALSLDLRQLF.

The rearrangement links TRBV21-1 to TRBJ1-2; the D call from TCRdb, TRBD1, cannot be confirmed without DNA. TRBV21-1 is classified as a pseudogene. The CDR3 spans 13 residues. This CDR3 reads CASSKGDRGGYTF.

The J gene is TRBJ2-7, the V gene TRBV7-9. The CDR3 is made up of 14 amino acids. Germline assignment: CDR1 SEHNR and CDR2 FQNEAQ (reference sequence). The CDR3 sequence is CASSSVRRSYEQYF.

The gene calls are TRBV29-1 and TRBJ2-1; absent DNA, TCRdb's TRBD1 call cannot be checked. Germline V gene sequence: CDR1 SQVTM, CDR2 ANQGSEA. The CDR3 is made up of 12 amino acids. The chain's CDR3 is CSVEYLGLEQFF.

This sequence joins TRBV7-9 and TRBJ2-5; with no DNA, the TCRdb D assignment of TRBD1 cannot be verified. CDR1 is SEHNR and CDR2 is FQNEAQ in the germline V gene (reference sequence). The CDR3 totals 15 residues. CDR3 sequence reads: CASSTEGQGKETQYF.

V and J are TRBV20-1 and TRBJ1-5; TCRdb outputs TRBD1, but without DNA this stays unchecked. Germline V gives CDR1 DFQATT, CDR2 SNEGSKA (reference sequence). This CDR3 contains 16 residues. This CDR3 is CSARDGTGDSNQPQHF.

The chain has TRBV15 and TRBJ1-2. The CDR3 has 13 amino acids. Germline V gene lookup returns CDR1 LNHNV and CDR2 YYDKDF (reference sequence). Here the CDR3 reads CATSRDFTYGYTF.

The chain is built from TRBV7-9 and TRBJ2-1; TCRdb reports TRBD2, a call that lacks DNA to check it against. Germline-derived CDR1 and CDR2 are SEHNR and FQNEAQ (reference sequence). This CDR3 has 14 residues. CDR3 amino acids: CASSFGGAHNEQFF.

The V call is TRBV5-1, the J call TRBJ2-3. The CDR3 contains 17 residues. The germline gives CDR1 SGHRS, CDR2 YFSETQ. CDR3 sequence reads: CASSLNGWTAYTDTQYF.

J is TRBJ2-2 and V is TRBV11-1. Germline CDR1 is SGHAT and CDR2 is FQDESV (reference sequence). CDR3 length: 11 amino acids. This chain's CDR3 is CASSPPGELFF.

V and J are TRBV7-3 and TRBJ1-3. The CDR3 runs to 13 residues. Germline values: CDR1 SGHTA, CDR2 FQGTGA. The CDR3 spells CASSHEDGNTIYF. Together with reference TRBV7-3 and TRBJ1-3, the CDR3 gives the full variable domain: GAGVSQTPSNKVTEKGKYVELRCDPISGHTALYWYRQSLGQGPEFLIYFQGTGAADDSGLPNDRFFAVRPEGSVSTLKIQRTERGDSAVYLCASSHEDGNTIYFGEGSWLTVV.

V gene TRBV12-3 or TRBV12-4 combines with J gene TRBJ1-1; absent DNA, TCRdb's TRBD1 call cannot be checked. The CDR3 is 13 residues long. This CDR3 reads CASSMTALTEAFF.

The chain combines TRBV7-8 with TRBJ2-1; the D call of TRBD1 rests on TCRdb alone, since no DNA is present to check it. CDR1 SGHVS and CDR2 FQNEAQ come from the germline V gene. This CDR3 has 13 amino acids. CDR3 sequence reads: CASSPMMGDEQFF. The full variable domain, in which reference TRBV7-8 and TRBJ2-1 provide the parts outside the CDR3, is GAGVSQSPRYKVAKRGQDVALRCDPISGHVSLFWYQQALGQGPEFLTYFQNEAQLDKSGLPSDRFFAERPEGSVSTLKIQRTQQEDSAVYLCASSPMMGDEQFFGPGTRLTVL.

J is TRBJ2-1 and V is TRBV9. CDR1 is SGDLS and CDR2 is YYNGEE in the germline V gene. The CDR3 has 15 amino acids. CDR3 amino acids: CASSVERGSYNEQFF. The variable domain in full, with the rest retrieved from reference TRBV9 and TRBJ2-1, is DSGVTQTPKHLITATGQRVTLRCSPRSGDLSVYWYQQSLDQGLQFLIQYYNGEERAKGNILERFSAQQFPDLHSELNLSSLELGDSALYFCASSVERGSYNEQFFGPGTRLTVL.

This rearrangement joins TRBV29-1 to TRBJ2-7. CDR1 is SQVTM and CDR2 is ANQGSEA in the germline V gene. This CDR3 has 12 residues. The CDR3 is CSVITGSYEQYF.

This chain joins TRBV25-1 and TRBJ2-7; lacking DNA, the TRBD1 call made by TCRdb goes unchecked. CDR1 is MGHDK, CDR2 SYGVNS, per germline. This CDR3 has 16 amino acids. This CDR3 reads CASSAPGTLSSYEQYF.